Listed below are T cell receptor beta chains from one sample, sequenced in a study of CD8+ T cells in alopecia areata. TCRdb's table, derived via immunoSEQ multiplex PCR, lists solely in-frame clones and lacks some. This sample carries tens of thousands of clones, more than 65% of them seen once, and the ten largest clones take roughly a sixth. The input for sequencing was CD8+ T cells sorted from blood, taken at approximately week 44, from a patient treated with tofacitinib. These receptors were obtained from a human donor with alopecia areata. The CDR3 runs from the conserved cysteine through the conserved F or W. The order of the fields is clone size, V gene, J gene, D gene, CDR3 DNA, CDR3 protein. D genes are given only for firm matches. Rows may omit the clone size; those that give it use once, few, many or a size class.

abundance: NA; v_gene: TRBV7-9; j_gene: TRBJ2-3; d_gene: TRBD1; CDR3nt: TGTGCCAGCAGCTTAGAAGGGGGCGGCACAGATACGCAGTATTTT; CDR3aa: CASSLEGGGTDTQYF
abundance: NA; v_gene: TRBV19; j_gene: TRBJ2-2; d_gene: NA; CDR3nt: TGTGCCAGTAGGTTGGGCGGGGAGCTGTTTTTT; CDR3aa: CASRLGGELFF
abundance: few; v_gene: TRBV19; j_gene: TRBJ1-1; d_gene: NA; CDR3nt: TGTGCCAGTAGTATAGCTGGGGGCTCTGAAGCTTTCTTT; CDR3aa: CASSIAGGSEAFF
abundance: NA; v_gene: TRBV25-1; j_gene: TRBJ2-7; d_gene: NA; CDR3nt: TGTGCCAGTGGGTACGACGAGCAGTACTTC; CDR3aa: CASGYDEQYF
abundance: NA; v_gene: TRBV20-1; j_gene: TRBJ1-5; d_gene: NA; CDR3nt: TGCAGTGCTATCTTGGGGGACCGGAACCATTTT; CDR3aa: CSAILGDRNHF
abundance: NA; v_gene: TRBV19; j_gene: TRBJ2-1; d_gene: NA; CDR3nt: TGTGCCAGTAGTATGAGGACTCAATGGGATGAGCAGTTCTTC; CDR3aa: CASSMRTQWDEQFF
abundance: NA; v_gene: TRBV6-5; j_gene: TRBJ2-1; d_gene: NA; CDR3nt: TGTGCCAGTAGGGGGACCGATGAGCAGTTCTTC; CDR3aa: CASRGTDEQFF
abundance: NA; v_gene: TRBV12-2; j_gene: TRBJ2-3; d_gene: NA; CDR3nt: TGTGCAAGTCGCCCTACCCGGGGGCTTGGGGTGACAGATACGCAGTATTTT; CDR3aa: CASRPTRGLGVTDTQYF
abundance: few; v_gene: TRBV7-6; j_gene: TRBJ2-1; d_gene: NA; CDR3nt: TGTGCCAGCAGCCCCGGCACTAGCTGGTATGAGCAGTTCTTC; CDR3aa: CASSPGTSWYEQFF
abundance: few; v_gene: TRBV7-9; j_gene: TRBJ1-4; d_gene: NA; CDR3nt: TGTGCCAGCAGCCTAAAGGACAGCGATGAAAAACTGTTTTTT; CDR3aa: CASSLKDSDEKLFF
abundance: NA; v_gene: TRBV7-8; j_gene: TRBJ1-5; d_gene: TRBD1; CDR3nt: TGTGCCAGCCGACAGGGCGCGGGCAATCAGCCCCAGCATTTT; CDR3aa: CASRQGAGNQPQHF
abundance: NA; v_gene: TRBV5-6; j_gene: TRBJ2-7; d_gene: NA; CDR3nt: TGTGCCAGCAGCTCCCTCATGGCCGAGCAGTACTTC; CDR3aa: CASSSLMAEQYF
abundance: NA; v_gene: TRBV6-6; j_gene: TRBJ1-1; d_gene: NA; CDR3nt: TGTGCCAGCAGTTCCGGGACGGGGAACACTGAAGCTTTCTTT; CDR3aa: CASSSGTGNTEAFF
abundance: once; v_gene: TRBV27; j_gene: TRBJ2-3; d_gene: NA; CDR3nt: TGTGCCAGCAGTGCCCTACCGACTAGAGATACGCAGTATTTT; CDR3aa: CASSALPTRDTQYF
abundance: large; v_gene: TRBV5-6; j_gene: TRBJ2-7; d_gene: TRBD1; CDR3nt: TGTGCCAGCAGCTTGAGGGACAGGGGGCCCTACGAGCAGTACTTC; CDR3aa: CASSLRDRGPYEQYF
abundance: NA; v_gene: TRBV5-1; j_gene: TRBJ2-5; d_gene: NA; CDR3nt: TGCGCCAGCAGGGGTGAGACCCAGTACTTC; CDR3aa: CASRGETQYF
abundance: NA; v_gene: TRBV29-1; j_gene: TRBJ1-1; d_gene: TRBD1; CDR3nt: TGCAGCGCCACAGGGGGCAACACTGAAGCTTTCTTT; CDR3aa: CSATGGNTEAFF
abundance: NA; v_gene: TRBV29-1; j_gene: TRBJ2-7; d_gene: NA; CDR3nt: TGCAGCGTTCAGGGACGACTGGACGAGCAGTACTTC; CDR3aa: CSVQGRLDEQYF
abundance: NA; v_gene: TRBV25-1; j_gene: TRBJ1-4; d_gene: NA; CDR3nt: TGTGCCAGCAGTGAATTAGCGACAGATGAAAAACTGTTTTTT; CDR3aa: CASSELATDEKLFF
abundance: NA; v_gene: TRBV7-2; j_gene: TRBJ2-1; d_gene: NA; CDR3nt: TGTGCCAGCAGCTTCGCAACAAATGAGCAGTTCTTC; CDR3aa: CASSFATNEQFF
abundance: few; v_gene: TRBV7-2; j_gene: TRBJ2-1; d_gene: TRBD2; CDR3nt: TGTGCCAGCAGCGTAAATAGCGGGGGGAGCTCCTACAATGAGCAGTTCTTC; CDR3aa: CASSVNSGGSSYNEQFF
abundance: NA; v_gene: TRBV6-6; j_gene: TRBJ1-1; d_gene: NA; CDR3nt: TGTGCCAGCAGTTACCCTTTCACAGGCCACACTGAAGCTTTCTTT; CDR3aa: CASSYPFTGHTEAFF
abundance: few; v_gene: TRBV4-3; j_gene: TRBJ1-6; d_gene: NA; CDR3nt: TGCGCCAGCAGCCAAGATCCCCACGGGACGCCGAATAATTCACCCCTCCACTTT; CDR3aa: CASSQDPHGTPNNSPLHF
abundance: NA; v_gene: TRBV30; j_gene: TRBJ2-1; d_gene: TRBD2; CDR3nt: TGTGCCTGGGCCGGGACTAGGGTCAATGAGCAGTTCTTC; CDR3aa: CAWAGTRVNEQFF
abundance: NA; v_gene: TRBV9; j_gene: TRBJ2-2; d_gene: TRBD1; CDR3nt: TGTGCCAGCAGCTCCCGGGACAGGGTAGCCGGGGAGCTGTTTTTT; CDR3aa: CASSSRDRVAGELFF
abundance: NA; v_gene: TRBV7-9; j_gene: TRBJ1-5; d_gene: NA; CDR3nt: TGTGCCAGCAGCTGGTCGGGGAACAATCAGCCCCAGCATTTT; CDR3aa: CASSWSGNNQPQHF
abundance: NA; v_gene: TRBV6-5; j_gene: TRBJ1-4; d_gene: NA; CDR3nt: TGTGCCAGCACCTGGGACTCTCTAAATGAAAAACTGTTTTTT; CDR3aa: CASTWDSLNEKLFF
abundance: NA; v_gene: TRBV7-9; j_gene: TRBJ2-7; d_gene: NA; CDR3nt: TGTGCCAGCAGCTTACTAACGGCCTACGAGCAGTACTTC; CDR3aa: CASSLLTAYEQYF
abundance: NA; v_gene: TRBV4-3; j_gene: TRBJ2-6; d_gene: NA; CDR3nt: TGCGCCAGCAGCCAAGGAACAGGTTTCTCTGGGGCCAACGTCCTGACTTTC; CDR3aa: CASSQGTGFSGANVLTF
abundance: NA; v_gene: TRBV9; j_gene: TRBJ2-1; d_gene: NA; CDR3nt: TGTGCCAGCAGCCCTAGGGTAGGCCTATCCAATGAGCAGTTCTTC; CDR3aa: CASSPRVGLSNEQFF
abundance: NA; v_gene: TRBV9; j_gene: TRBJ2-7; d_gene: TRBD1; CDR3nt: TGTGCCAGCAGCGCAGGGACAGAAGCCTACGAGCAGTACTTC; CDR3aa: CASSAGTEAYEQYF
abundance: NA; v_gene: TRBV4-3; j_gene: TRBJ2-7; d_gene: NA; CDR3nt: TGCGCCAGCAGCCCGGGGTCTGAGGGCCCGAGCTCCTACGAGCAGTACTTC; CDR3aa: CASSPGSEGPSSYEQYF
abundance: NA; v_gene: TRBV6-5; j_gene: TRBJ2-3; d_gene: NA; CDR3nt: TGTGCCAGCAGTTACTCGCGAGATACGCAGTATTTT; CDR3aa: CASSYSRDTQYF
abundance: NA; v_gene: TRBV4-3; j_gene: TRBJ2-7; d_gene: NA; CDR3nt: TGCGCCAGCAGCCAAGATTTCCCAGGGGGGGGGTACGAGCAGTACTTC; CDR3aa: CASSQDFPGGGYEQYF
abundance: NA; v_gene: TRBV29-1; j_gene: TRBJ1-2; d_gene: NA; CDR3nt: TGCAGCGTTGTGTCGGGGGACTCTAACTATGGCTACACCTTC; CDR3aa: CSVVSGDSNYGYTF
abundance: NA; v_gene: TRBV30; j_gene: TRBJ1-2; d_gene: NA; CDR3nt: TGTGCCTGGACGGGGGGGTCTAACTATGGCTACACCTTC; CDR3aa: CAWTGGSNYGYTF
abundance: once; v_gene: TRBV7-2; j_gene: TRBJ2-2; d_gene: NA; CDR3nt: TGTGCCAGCAGCACAGGACTGGGCGGCACCGGGGAGCTGTTTTTT; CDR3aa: CASSTGLGGTGELFF
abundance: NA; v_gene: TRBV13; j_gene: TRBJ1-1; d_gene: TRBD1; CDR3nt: TGTGCCAGCAGCCCAATGACAGGGGAGCGAAGGGCTGAAGCTTTCTTT; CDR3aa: CASSPMTGERRAEAFF
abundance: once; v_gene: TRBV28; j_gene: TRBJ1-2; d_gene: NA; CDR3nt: TGTGCCAGCACGATGGGGATGGGAGGCTACACCTTC; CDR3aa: CASTMGMGGYTF
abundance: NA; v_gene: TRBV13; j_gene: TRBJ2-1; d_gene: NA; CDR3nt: TGTGCCAGCAGCCCGACGAGGGTTGAGCAGTTCTTC; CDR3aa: CASSPTRVEQFF
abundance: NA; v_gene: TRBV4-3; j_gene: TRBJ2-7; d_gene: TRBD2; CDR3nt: TGCGCCAGCAGCCAAGGTAGTGCTAGCGGGGTCTACGAGCAGTACTTC; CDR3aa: CASSQGSASGVYEQYF
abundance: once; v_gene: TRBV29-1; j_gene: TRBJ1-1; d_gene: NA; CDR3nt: TGCAGCGTTGAGGGAGTGGGGAGAGGCGTGAACACTGAAGCTTTCTTT; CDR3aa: CSVEGVGRGVNTEAFF
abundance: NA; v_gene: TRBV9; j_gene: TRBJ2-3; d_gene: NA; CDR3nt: TGTGCCAGCAGTCAATCAAGAATAGATACGCAGTATTTT; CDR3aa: CASSQSRIDTQYF
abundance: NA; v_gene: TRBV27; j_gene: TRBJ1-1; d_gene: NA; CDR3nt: TGTGCCAGCAGTTTAAGGTTGGGCACTGAAGCTTTCTTT; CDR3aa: CASSLRLGTEAFF
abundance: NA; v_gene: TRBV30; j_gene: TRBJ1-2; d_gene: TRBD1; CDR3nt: TGTGCCTGGAGCCCGGGACAGGGGAACTATGGCTACACCTTC; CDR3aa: CAWSPGQGNYGYTF
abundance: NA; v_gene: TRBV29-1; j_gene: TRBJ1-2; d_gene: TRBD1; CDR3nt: TGCAGCGTAAAGGGACAGGGTGGCTATGGCTACACCTTC; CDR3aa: CSVKGQGGYGYTF
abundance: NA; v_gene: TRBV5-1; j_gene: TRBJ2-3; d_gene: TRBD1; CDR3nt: TGCGCCAGCAGAAAACGGGACAGGGGGAGCGAAGATACGCAGTATTTT; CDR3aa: CASRKRDRGSEDTQYF
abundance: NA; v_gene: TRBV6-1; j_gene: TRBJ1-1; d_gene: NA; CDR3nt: TGTGCCAGCAGTGAAAAAGGGGAAGGGGAAGCTTTCTTT; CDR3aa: CASSEKGEGEAFF
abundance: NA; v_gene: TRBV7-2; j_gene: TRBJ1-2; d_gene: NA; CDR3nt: TGTGCCAGCAGCTCCCATGAGGCGGGATATGGCTACACCTTC; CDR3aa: CASSSHEAGYGYTF
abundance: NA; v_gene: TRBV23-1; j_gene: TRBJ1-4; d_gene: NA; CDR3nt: TGCGCCAGCAGTCAATCCGGGAGGGGGAATGAAAAACTGTTTTTT; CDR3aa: CASSQSGRGNEKLFF
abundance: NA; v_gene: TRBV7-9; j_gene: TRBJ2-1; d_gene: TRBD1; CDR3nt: TGTGCCAGTGGACAGGGTGGAATCTACAATGAGCAGTTCTTC; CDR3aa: CASGQGGIYNEQFF
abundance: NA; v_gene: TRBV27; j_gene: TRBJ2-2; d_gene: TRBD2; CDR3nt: TGTGCCAGCAGTTTATCGTGGGGGGGTATCGGGGAGCTGTTTTTT; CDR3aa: CASSLSWGGIGELFF
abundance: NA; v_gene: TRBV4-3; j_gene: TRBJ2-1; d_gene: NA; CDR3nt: TGCGCCAGCAGCCAATCCCTAAACAATGAGCAGTTCTTC; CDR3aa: CASSQSLNNEQFF
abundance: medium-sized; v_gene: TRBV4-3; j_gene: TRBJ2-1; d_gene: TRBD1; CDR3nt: TGCGCCAGCAGCCAAGGGGGTAGTGCAGGGGGCCTCTACAATGAGCAGTTCTTC; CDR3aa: CASSQGGSAGGLYNEQFF
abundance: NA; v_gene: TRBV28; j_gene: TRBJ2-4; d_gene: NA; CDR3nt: TGTGCCAGCAGTTTCACGGGGGCCAAAAACATTCAGTACTTC; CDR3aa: CASSFTGAKNIQYF
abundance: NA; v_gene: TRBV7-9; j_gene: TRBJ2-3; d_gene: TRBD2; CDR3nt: TGTGCCAGCAGCGCACCGCCGGCGGGGGAAATCACAGATACGCAGTATTTT; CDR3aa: CASSAPPAGEITDTQYF
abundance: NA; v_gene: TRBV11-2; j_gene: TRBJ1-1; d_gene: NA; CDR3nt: TGTGCCAGCAGCTTAGACAGGAACACTGAAGCTTTCTTT; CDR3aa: CASSLDRNTEAFF
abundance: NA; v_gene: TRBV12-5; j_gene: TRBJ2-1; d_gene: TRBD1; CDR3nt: TGTGCTAACAGCGACAGGGATAATGAGCAGTTCTTC; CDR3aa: CANSDRDNEQFF
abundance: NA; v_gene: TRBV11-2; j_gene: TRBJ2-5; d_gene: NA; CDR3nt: TGTGCCAGCAGCTTAGTAGAAGAGACCCAGTACTTC; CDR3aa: CASSLVEETQYF